These T cell receptor beta chains were read from a single sample in a study of T cells in localized non-small cell lung cancer. Here immunoSEQ multiplex PCR was the method, and the copy in TCRdb shows in-frame clones only, minus some. In the table there are 40,000 to 65,000 clones, approximately 88% of which are singletons. The specimen was peripheral blood mononuclear cells, collected before any cancer treatment. Receptors were obtained from a man aged 40 to 70 with stage III lung adenocarcinoma. Both conserved end residues are part of each CDR3. A D gene is named only where the DNA matches it firmly. Some rows mark clone size as missing; the rest say once, few, many or name a class of expanded clone.

TRBJ1-3,-,TRBV19,-,TGTGCCAGTAGTATAAGGACCCTCTGGTCTGGAAACACCATATATTTT,CASSIRTLWSGNTIYF
TRBJ2-5,-,TRBV20-1,-,TGCAGTGCTCAATACGGGGAGACCCAGTACTTC,CSAQYGETQYF
TRBJ2-6,-,TRBV7-3,-,TGTGCCAGCAGCTCCCGGGACTCCGACGTCCTGACTTTC,CASSSRDSDVLTF
TRBJ2-4,few,TRBV4-1,-,TGCGCCAGCAGCCAAAGTCGGCGGGGAACGGGAAACATTCAGTACTTC,CASSQSRRGTGNIQYF
TRBJ1-1,-,TRBV15,-,TGTGCCACCAGCAGAGATATGGGGGATACTGAAGCTTTCTTT,CATSRDMGDTEAFF
TRBJ1-2,-,TRBV6-5,-,TGTGCCAGCAGCAGGGTGAGGGGCGACTATGGCTACACCTTC,CASSRVRGDYGYTF
TRBJ1-4,-,TRBV13,-,TGTGCCAGCAGCCGTGGGGGGACAACTAATGAAAAACTGTTTTTT,CASSRGGTTNEKLFF
TRBJ2-7,-,TRBV7-9,TRBD2,TGTGCCAGCAGCCCACCCCGTAGCGGGGGCCCCTACGAGCAGTACTTC,CASSPPRSGGPYEQYF
TRBJ1-5,-,TRBV7-9,-,TGTGCCAGCAGCTTATCCGGGGAACAGCCCCAGCATTTT,CASSLSGEQPQHF
TRBJ1-2,-,TRBV29-1,TRBD1,TGCAGCGTTCGACAGGGGGCCTATGGCTACACCTTC,CSVRQGAYGYTF
TRBJ1-2,-,TRBV14,-,TGTGCCAGCAGCCAAGGCCTCTACCCAAACTATGGCTACACCTTC,CASSQGLYPNYGYTF
TRBJ1-1,-,TRBV29-1,-,TGCAGCCTTCGGGACGGAGGCACTGAAGCTTTCTTT,CSLRDGGTEAFF
TRBJ2-7,few,TRBV5-4,-,TGTGCCAGCACCCGAGGAGAGTCCTACGAGCAGTACTTC,CASTRGESYEQYF
TRBJ2-3,-,TRBV7-3,TRBD2,TGTGCCAGCAGCTTAACGGCGGGAGGGAGAACAGATACGCAGTATTTT,CASSLTAGGRTDTQYF
TRBJ1-6,-,TRBV25-1,-,TGTGCCAGCAGGGGAGGTGGCAGCACGAATTCACCCCTCCACTTT,CASRGGGSTNSPLHF
TRBJ2-7,few,TRBV6-6,TRBD1,TGTGCCAGCACTCAGGGGGCGGGCGAGCAGTACTTC,CASTQGAGEQYF
TRBJ2-3,-,TRBV7-2,-,TGTGCCAGCAGCTTTCCCCAGGGTCGTACGCAGTATTTT,CASSFPQGRTQYF
TRBJ2-1,-,TRBV7-7,TRBD2,TGTGCCAGCAGCTCCGGGACTAGCGGGAGGGCGTTGGATGAGCAGTTCTTC,CASSSGTSGRALDEQFF